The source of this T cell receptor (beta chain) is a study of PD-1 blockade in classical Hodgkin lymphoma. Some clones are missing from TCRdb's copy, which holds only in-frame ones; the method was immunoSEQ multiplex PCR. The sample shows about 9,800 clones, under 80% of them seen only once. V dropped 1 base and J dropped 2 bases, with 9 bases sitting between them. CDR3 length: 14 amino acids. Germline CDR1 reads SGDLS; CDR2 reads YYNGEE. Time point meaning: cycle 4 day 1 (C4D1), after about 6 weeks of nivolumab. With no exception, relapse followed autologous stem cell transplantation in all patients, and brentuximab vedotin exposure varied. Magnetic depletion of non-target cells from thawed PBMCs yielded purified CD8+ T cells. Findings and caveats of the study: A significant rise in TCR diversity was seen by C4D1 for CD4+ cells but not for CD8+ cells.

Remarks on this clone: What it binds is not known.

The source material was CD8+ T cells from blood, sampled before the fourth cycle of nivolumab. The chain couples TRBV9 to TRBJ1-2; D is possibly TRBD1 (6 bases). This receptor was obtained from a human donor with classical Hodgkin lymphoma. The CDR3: CASSVSGANYGYTF. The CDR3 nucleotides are TGTGCCAGCAGCGTATCAGGGGCCAACTATGGCTACACCTTC. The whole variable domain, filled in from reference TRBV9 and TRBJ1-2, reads DSGVTQTPKHLITATGQRVTLRCSPRSGDLSVYWYQQSLDQGLQFLIQYYNGEERAKGNILERFSAQQFPDLHSELNLSSLELGDSALYFCASSVSGANYGYTFGSGTRLTVV.